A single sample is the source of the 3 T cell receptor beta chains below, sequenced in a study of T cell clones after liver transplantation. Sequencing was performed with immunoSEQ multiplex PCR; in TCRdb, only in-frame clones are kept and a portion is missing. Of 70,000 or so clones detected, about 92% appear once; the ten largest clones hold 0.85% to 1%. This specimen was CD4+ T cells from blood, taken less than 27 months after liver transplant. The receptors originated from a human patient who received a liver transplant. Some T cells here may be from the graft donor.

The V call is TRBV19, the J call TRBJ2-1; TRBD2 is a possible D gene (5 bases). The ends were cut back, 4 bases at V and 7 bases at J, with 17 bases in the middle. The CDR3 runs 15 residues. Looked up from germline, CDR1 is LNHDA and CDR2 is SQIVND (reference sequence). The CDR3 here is CASSTLGGFGNEQFF. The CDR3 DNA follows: TGTGCCAGTAGTACACTAGGAGGATTTGGGAATGAGCAGTTCTTC. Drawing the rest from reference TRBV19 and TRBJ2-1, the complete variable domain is DGGITQSPKYLFRKEGQNVTLSCEQNLNHDAMYWYRQDPGQGLRLIYYSQIVNDFQKGDIAEGYSVSREKKESFPLTVTSAQKNPTAFYLCASSTLGGFGNEQFFGPGTRLTVL.

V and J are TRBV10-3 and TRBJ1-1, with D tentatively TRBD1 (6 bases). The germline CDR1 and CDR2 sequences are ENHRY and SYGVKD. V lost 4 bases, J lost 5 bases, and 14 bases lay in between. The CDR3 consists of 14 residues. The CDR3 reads CAISVGGLGTEAFF. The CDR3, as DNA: TGTGCCATCAGTGTTGGGGGCTTGGGGACTGAAGCTTTCTTT.

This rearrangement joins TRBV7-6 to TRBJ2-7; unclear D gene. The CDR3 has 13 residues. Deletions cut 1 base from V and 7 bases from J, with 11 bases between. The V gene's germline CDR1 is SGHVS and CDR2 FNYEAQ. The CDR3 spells CASSLELSGEQYF. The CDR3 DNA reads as TGTGCCAGCAGCTTAGAACTATCCGGAGAGCAGTACTTC.